Sequencing of this T cell receptor (beta chain) was carried out in a study of preoperative IRX-2 immunotherapy in early breast cancer. Assay used: immunoSEQ multiplex PCR; TCRdb lists only in-frame clones, some missing. In the table there are more than 20,000 clones, about 75% of which are singletons. Treatment noted: preoperative locoregional IRX-2 cytokine immunotherapy. This phase Ib study tested locoregional IRX-2 cytokine immunotherapy given before surgery. The CDR3 is 15 residues long. Trimming removed 4 bases at V and 6 bases at J, with 16 bases between. The sequence came from a human donor with breast cancer. This sample comprised lymph node tissue, obtained after IRX-2 immunotherapy. V gene TRBV7-1 combines with J gene TRBJ1-3, with a possible D match to TRBD1 (5 bases). TRBV7-1 qualifies as an ORF whose function is uncertain. The chain's CDR3 is CASSFGQGSQNTIYF. CDR3 nucleotide sequence: TGTGCCAGCAGCTTCGGTCAGGGTAGCCAAAACACCATATATTTT.